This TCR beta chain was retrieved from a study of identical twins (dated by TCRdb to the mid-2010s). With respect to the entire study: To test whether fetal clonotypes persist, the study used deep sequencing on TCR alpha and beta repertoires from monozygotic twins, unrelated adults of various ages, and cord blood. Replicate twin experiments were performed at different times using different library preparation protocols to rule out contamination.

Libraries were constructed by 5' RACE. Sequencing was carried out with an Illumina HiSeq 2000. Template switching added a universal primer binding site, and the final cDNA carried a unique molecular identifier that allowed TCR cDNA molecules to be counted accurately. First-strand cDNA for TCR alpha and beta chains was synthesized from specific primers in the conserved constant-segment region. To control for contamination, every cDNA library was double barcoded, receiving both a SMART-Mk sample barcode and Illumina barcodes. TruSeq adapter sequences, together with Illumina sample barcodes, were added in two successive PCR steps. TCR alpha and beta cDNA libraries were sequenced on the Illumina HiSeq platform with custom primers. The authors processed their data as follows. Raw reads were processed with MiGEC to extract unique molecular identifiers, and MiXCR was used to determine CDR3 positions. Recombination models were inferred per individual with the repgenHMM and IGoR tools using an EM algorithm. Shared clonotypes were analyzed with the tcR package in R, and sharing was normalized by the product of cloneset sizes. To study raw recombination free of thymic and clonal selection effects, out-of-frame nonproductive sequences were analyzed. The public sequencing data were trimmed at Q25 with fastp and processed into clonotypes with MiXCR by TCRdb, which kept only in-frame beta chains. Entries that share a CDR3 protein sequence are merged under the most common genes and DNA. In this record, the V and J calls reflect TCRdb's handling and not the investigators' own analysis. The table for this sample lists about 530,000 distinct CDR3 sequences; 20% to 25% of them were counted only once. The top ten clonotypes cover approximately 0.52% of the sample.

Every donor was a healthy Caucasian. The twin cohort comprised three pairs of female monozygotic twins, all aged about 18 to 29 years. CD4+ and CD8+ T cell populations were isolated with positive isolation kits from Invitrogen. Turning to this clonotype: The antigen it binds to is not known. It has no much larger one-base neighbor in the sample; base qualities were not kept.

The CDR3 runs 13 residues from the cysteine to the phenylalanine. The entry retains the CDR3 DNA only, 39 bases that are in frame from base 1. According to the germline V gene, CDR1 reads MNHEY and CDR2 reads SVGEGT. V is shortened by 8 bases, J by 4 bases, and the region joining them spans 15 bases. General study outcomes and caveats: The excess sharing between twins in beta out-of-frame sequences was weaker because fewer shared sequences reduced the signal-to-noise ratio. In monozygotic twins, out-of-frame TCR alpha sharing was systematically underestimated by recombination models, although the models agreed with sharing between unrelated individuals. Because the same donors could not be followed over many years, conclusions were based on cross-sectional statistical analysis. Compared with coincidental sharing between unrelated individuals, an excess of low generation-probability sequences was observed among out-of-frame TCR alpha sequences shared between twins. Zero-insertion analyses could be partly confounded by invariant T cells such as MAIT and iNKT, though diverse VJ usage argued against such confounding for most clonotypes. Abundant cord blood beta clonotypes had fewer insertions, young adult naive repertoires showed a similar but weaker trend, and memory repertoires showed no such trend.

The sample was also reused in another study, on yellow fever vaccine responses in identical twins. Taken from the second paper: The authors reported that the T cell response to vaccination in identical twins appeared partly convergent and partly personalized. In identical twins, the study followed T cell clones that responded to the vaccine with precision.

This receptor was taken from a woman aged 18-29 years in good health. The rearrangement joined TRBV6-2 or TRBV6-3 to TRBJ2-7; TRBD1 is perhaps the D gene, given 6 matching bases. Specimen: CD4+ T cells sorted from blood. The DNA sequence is TGTGCCAGCGTGGGGGCAGGGCGTTACGAGCAGTACTTC. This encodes CASVGAGRYEQYF.